The text below deals with one TCR beta chain. Source study methods: Using reference gene primer amplification, nucleated cell counts were estimated. Some clones are missing from TCRdb's copy, which holds only in-frame ones; the method was immunoSEQ multiplex PCR. V, J and clone size reflect that table, while D and trimming were determined from the DNA. The table records tens of thousands of clones, approximately 86% of them present only once. These data belong to a study of blood T cell repertoires in COVID-19. Study-wide background: Researchers got acute and convalescent COVID-19 samples from the United States, Italy and Spain. Sources were T cells, B-cell-depleted T cells, or PBMCs; the material itself was cDNA or gDNA.

The CDR3 covers 18 residues. The clonotype comes from a human donor in a cohort sampled during active COVID-19. The J gene is TRBJ1-5, the V gene TRBV21-1. TRBV21-1 represents a pseudogene. Sequenced input: peripheral blood. The CDR3 DNA reads as TGTGCCAGCAGCCCTCACCTCCGGCGGCCAGATAGCAATCAGCCCCAGCATTTT. Residues: CASSPHLRRPDSNQPQHF.